This TCR beta chain was retrieved from a study of OX40 agonist ivuxolimab in advanced cancers. A remark on this clone: The antigen remains unidentified.

Trimming took 0 bases from V and 6 from J, leaving 8 bases between them. CDR3 length: 13 amino acids. CDR1 and CDR2 from the germline V gene are SGHRS and YFSETQ. Repertoires were generated with immunoSEQ multiplex PCR, while TCRdb's copy carries only in-frame clones and drops some. The sample shows tens of thousands of clones, approximately 90% of them seen only once. Findings and limits, study-wide: Among the lowest peripheral clonal expansion occurred in 0.1-3.0 mg/kg partial responders.

The rearrangement links TRBV5-1 to TRBJ2-3; a possible D gene is TRBD2 (6 bases). Sequencing was performed on CD4+ or CD8+ T cells sorted from blood, taken in a trial of the OX40 agonist ivuxolimab. The TCR sequence derives from an adult with an advanced solid tumor such as melanoma, head and neck, liver or kidney cancer. The CDR3 spells CASSLGDWDTQYF. In nucleotides, the CDR3 is TGCGCCAGCAGCTTGGGGGACTGGGATACGCAGTATTTT.